This T cell receptor (beta chain) is from a study of vaccination and CD4 T cells after COVID-19. Study-wide background: The convalescents, six males and four females, included two who were Hispanic.

An Oncomine TCR Beta short-read assay was used to sequence the DNA from cultured CD4+ T cells. TCRdb reprocessed the PCR reads via MiXCR and lists one record per CDR3 protein. The sample lists approximately 9,800 distinct CDR3 sequences, around 29% occurring once. CDR1 SGHNT and CDR2 YYREEE come from the germline V gene (reference sequence). This CDR3 has 15 residues. The V gene lost 7 bases and the J gene lost 3 bases, with 19 bases spanning the gap. Note on this clonotype: Its antigen is as yet unknown.

Findings and limits, study-wide: Recorded median SARS-CoV-2-reactive clonotype numbers increased from about 20 to 38 without reaching significance.

Treatment described: 10-day PBMC culture with coronavirus spike peptide pools or control peptides (ViraFEST assay). An unexposed donor provided the CD4+ T cells, which were collected before the COVID-19 pandemic (2011-2018). Per-well cultures of some 2.2 million PBMCs received roughly 9.8 IU/ml IL-2 and approximately 9.1 ug/ml peptide pools. The source of this sequence is a human donor in good health. Sequenced sample: CD4+ T cells from blood, cultured in vitro. The chain joins TRBV5-4 to TRBJ2-5, with a weak D call TRBD1 (6 bases). The CDR3 coding sequence is TGTGCCAGCTTTTTGGTGGCTTCAGGGGAAGAGACCCAGTACTTC. Protein product: CASFLVASGEETQYF.